This TCR beta chain appears in the sequencing data of a study of blood T cells in healthy people across ages (dated by TCRdb to about 2015). A note on the overall study: In model experiments, template switching captured roughly one uniquely barcoded TCR beta cDNA molecule for every two T cells. The study measured age-related changes in TCR beta repertoire diversity using deep sequencing normalized with unique cDNA molecular identifiers. The donors were split into four age groups: young (average 16 years), middle-aged (roughly 42), aged (over 55) and long-lived (more than 80). Donors of different ages were randomly distributed across sequencing lanes to avoid experimental bias. Using the same blood draw, the study looked at two additional independent replicas of 1 million unique cDNA reads for two donors, one aged 18 to 30 and the other aged 80 or older. Study-wide conclusions, independent of this receptor: Observed TCR beta diversity correlated strongly with the percentage of naive T cells measured by flow cytometry. Compared with the aged group, more naive CD4+ T cells, fewer expanded clones and increased TCR diversity were shown by the long-lived group, suggesting age selection. Estimates of total diversity based on one million sequenced T cells were considered lower bounds and underestimates. Observed TCR beta diversity per million T cells fell roughly linearly with age, and a significant reduction was already apparent by age about 43. Since profiling was done on bulk unsorted PBMCs, naive and antigen-experienced compartments could not be conclusively compared. Because the CMV infection status of the donors was unknown, age-related changes in expanded clonotypes may potentially have been confounded.

Remarks on this clonotype: It has no known antigen specificity. Base-call qualities are not available, and no considerably larger clone is one nucleotide away.

The CDR3 covers 18 residues, taking in both the cysteine and the phenylalanine. The kept DNA is CDR3 alone, 54 bases in frame from the first base. The germline V gene yields LGHNA for CDR1 and YSLEER for CDR2. The trim is 3 bases for V and 5 bases for J, with a gap of 22 bases between the germline ends. Library preparation used 5' RACE. TCRdb lists the instrument as Illumina HiSeq 2500. A second PCR of about 6 to 12 cycles was run with a J-beta primer mix and a sample-barcoded 5' primer. A template-switch 5' adaptor carrying 12 random nucleotides introduced a unique molecular identifier onto each TCR beta cDNA molecule. At least 2.5 million CDR3-containing paired-end reads were obtained from each sample. First-strand cDNA was synthesized from all RNA with the Mint cDNA synthesis kit, primed by a TRBC-specific oligonucleotide. Following uracil-DNA glycosylase treatment, all cDNA underwent a first 18-cycle PCR with the universal primers M1SS and BC2_uni_R. As for the authors' bioinformatics: For normalization, 1 million high-quality reads were randomly selected from each sample, with every read carrying a distinct molecular identifier. Instead of being binned into consensus sequences, reads with shared molecular identifiers were discarded. MiTCR, with a Q25 quality threshold and the strictest error-elimination algorithm, was used for CDR3 identification, clonotype clustering and error correction. A nonparametric unseen species model with Euler transformation was used to estimate a lower bound on total TCR beta diversity. Using fastp at Q25 and MiXCR, TCRdb reprocessed the public reads and kept productive beta chains. Every CDR3 protein is listed once, alongside the most common genes and DNA of its rows. The V and J calls here are based on TCRdb, not the publication. Counted in this sample were about 1.8 million distinct CDR3 sequences; approximately 50% of them appeared once. Approximately 2% of the sample belongs to the ten largest clones.

Donors were 35 to 40 systemically healthy Caucasian individuals from Russia aged roughly 6 to 95 years. Each donor gave 8.5 to 10 milliliters of peripheral blood, collected into EDTA-treated Vacutainer tubes. Ficoll-Paque density-gradient centrifugation was used to isolate PBMCs, with at least 6.5 million per sample. Trizol reagent was used to extract total RNA from the PBMCs, yielding at least 5 micrograms per sample. For every donor, flow cytometry on a PBMC aliquot measured the percentage of naive CD45RAhigh/CD27high T cells. The chain employs TRBV4-3 and TRBJ2-2, with a weak D call of TRBD2 (6 bases match). The receptor comes from a woman aged 40 to 50 in good health. The source material was blood. The CDR3 corresponds to CASSHLRAGNSWTGELFF. The DNA sequence is given as TGCGCCAGCAGCCACCTAAGGGCGGGGAATTCATGGACCGGGGAGCTGTTTTTT.